This T cell receptor beta chain was found in a study of blood T cell repertoires in COVID-19. Background on the study: Sites in the United States, Italy and Spain provided acute and convalescent COVID-19 samples. From T cells, B-cell-depleted T cells, or PBMCs came the material, which was cDNA or gDNA.

Methods used by the authors: Scientists estimated how many nucleated cells there were by amplifying reference gene primers. Repertoires were generated with immunoSEQ multiplex PCR, while TCRdb's copy carries only in-frame clones and drops some. The V and J calls and the clone size are those of that table, but D and trimming were determined from the DNA. The sample carries 150,000 to 200,000 clones, around 92% recorded once. The V and J ends lost 1 base and 7 bases respectively, with 8 bases between them. From germline, CDR1 is MGHRA and CDR2 YSYEKL. This CDR3 contains 14 residues. Seattle enrolled patients during active infection and tracked them longitudinally.

The clonotype was recovered from a man aged 25-40 years with COVID-19, enrolled during active disease. This chain uses TRBV4-1 with TRBJ1-6; no clear D. Sequenced material: peripheral blood. The CDR3 bases are TGCGCCAGCAGCCAAGGGCCAGGAAATTCACCCCTCCACTTT. Its protein product is CASSQGPGNSPLHF.